What follows are 23 T cell receptor beta chains derived from one specimen sequenced in a study of blood T cell repertoires in COVID-19 (TCRdb year 2020). The library was built by means of the immunoSEQ multiplex PCR assay. The table comes from immuneACCESS by way of TCRdb, which keeps in-frame sequences with V and J called. Part of the clones is missing from these tables; in studies checked, under half for an unresolved V gene and the rest for unknown reasons. The sample includes 300,000 to 400,000 clones, with approximately 88% observed a single time. Over 0.9% of the sample is held by the ten biggest clonotypes. The material sequenced was PBMCs or T cells enriched from blood (not recorded which). The receptors here all came from a woman aged 25 to 45 with acute COVID-19.

The chain links TRBV18 to TRBJ2-7; 8 bases align to TRBD1. The CDR3 has 15 amino acids. The V gene end was trimmed by 5 bases and the J gene end by 5 bases; junction bases not matched to a gene: 11. CDR1 KGHSH and CDR2 LQKENI come from the germline V gene. Here the CDR3 DNA reads TGTGCCAGCTCATTGCTACAGGGGGTAGCCCACGAGCAGTACTTC. Translated: CASSLLQGVAHEQYF.

The chain is built from TRBV5-5 and TRBJ1-1, with a weak D call TRBD1 (5 bases). The CDR3 runs 16 residues. Trimming pared 4 bases from V and 3 bases from J, leaving 19 bases between. Germline assignment: CDR1 SGHKS and CDR2 YYEKEE (reference sequence). CDR3 DNA sequence: TGTGCCAGCAGCCCTACAGGAAGACTTGGGGACACTGAAGCTTTCTTT. It codes for CASSPTGRLGDTEAFF.

This CDR3 reads CATTQGGIHNEQFF. CDR3 DNA: TGTGCCACCACACAGGGGGGGATCCACAATGAGCAGTTCTTC. The chain is built from TRBV24-1 and TRBJ2-1; D possibly corresponds to TRBD1 (8 bases). The V end was cut by 8 bases, the J end by 5 bases, with 15 bases between. The CDR3 contains 14 residues. The germline V gene encodes CDR1 KGHDR and CDR2 SFDVKD.

The rearrangement links TRBV7-2 to TRBJ1-4, with D perhaps TRBD1 (6 bases). Germline assignment: CDR1 SGHTA and CDR2 FQGNSA. This CDR3 comprises 17 residues. The ends were cut back, 1 base at V and 3 bases at J, with 15 bases in the middle. The CDR3 DNA sequence: TGTGCCAGCAGCTTAGGCGGGGGGCGCATATCTAATGAAAAACTGTTTTTT. It is translated as CASSLGGGRISNEKLFF.

The V and J genes are TRBV18 and TRBJ1-2, with a weak D call TRBD1 (5 bases). Germline assignment: CDR1 KGHSH and CDR2 LQKENI. There are 14 residues in the CDR3. V dropped 6 bases and J dropped 2 bases, with 13 bases sitting between them. CDR3 bases: TGTGCCAGCTCCCCGGCGGGGGGAAACTATGGCTACACCTTC. Translated, it gives CASSPAGGNYGYTF.

The chain has TRBV7-6 and TRBJ2-1; 11 nucleotides align to TRBD2. Germline V gene data show CDR1 as SGHVS and CDR2 as FNYEAQ. After removal of 1 base from V and 11 bases from J, the junction contained 4 bases not matched to a gene. This CDR3 comprises 14 residues. In DNA form, the CDR3 reads TGTGCCAGCAGCTTAGGCACTAGCGGGGGTCAGCAGTTCTTC. As protein: CASSLGTSGGQQFF.

The chain recombines TRBV14 with TRBJ1-2; D is undetermined. Germline V lookup: CDR1 SGHDN, CDR2 FVKESK. The CDR3 loop spans 13 amino acids. V lost 3 bases, J lost 8 bases, and 13 bases lay in between. CDR3 DNA: TGTGCCAGCAGCCACGTAAGAAGAGCGGGCTACACCTTC. Translation: CASSHVRRAGYTF.

The chain has TRBV19 and TRBJ1-3, with D maybe TRBD1 (5 bases). V lost 3 bases to trimming and J lost 4 bases, with 19 bases between them. Germline V gene data show CDR1 as LNHDA and CDR2 as SQIVND (reference sequence). This CDR3 contains 17 residues. CDR3 amino acids: CASSIFNRNEAGNTIYF. CDR3 bases: TGTGCCAGTAGTATTTTTAACAGGAACGAGGCCGGAAACACCATATATTTT.

This chain connects TRBV24-1 to TRBJ2-2, with TRBD1 identical over 7 bases. After removal of 7 bases from V and 2 bases from J, the junction contained 3 bases not matched to a gene. The germline V gene has CDR1 KGHDR and CDR2 SFDVKD. This CDR3 region has 14 residues. The CDR3 DNA reads as TGTGCCACCAGAGGGGACAGCAACACCGGGGAGCTGTTTTTT. Protein sequence: CATRGDSNTGELFF.

The table lists this clone with a count of one. The genes are TRBV24-1 and TRBJ1-1, with D possibly TRBD1 on 6 matching bases. V gave up 0 bases and J gave up 0 bases, with 19 bases separating them. The CDR3 runs 19 residues. Looked up from germline, CDR1 is KGHDR and CDR2 is SFDVKD. The CDR3: CATSDLPRHWTVMNTEAFF. The CDR3 DNA reads TGTGCCACCAGTGATTTGCCCCGACACTGGACAGTAATGAACACTGAAGCTTTCTTT.

This chain uses TRBV18 with TRBJ2-7; no reliable D call. The CDR3 is made up of 13 amino acids. The V gene lost 2 bases and the J gene lost 3 bases, with 8 bases spanning the gap. Germline values: CDR1 KGHSH, CDR2 LQKENI. The CDR3 spells CASSPGQNYEQYF. In DNA form, the CDR3 reads TGTGCCAGCTCACCAGGCCAGAACTACGAGCAGTACTTC.

The chain recombines TRBV7-2 with TRBJ2-7, with 8 bases that match TRBD1. Germline V gene data show CDR1 as SGHTA and CDR2 as FQGNSA. The CDR3 covers 15 residues. Trimming removed 2 bases from V and 6 bases from J; junction bases left unmatched: 9. The DNA for the CDR3 is TGTGCCAGCAGCTTAAGGCGACAGGGGTTCGGCGAGCAGTACTTC. Its translation: CASSLRRQGFGEQYF.

This sequence joins TRBV28 and TRBJ2-5; TRBD1 agrees at 12 bases. The CDR3 is 15 residues long. With 3 bases clipped from V and 2 bases from J, the junction kept 1 base outside the gene matches. Per the germline V gene, CDR1 is MDHEN and CDR2 is SYDVKM. CDR3 in DNA: TGTGCCAGCAGTTTGGGACAGGGGGCACAAGAGACCCAGTACTTC. It codes for CASSLGQGAQETQYF.

This chain uses TRBV30 with TRBJ1-2, with 7 bases lining up with TRBD1. The CDR3 loop spans 12 amino acids. Germline V gives CDR1 GTSNPN, CDR2 SVGIG (reference sequence). After removal of 5 bases from V and 5 bases from J, the junction contained 5 bases not matched to a gene. The CDR3 is CAWQDRTYGYTF. As DNA, the CDR3 is TGTGCCTGGCAGGACAGGACGTATGGCTACACCTTC.

The rearrangement uses TRBV4-1 and TRBJ2-2; D might be TRBD1 (5 bases). Trimming left V 4 bases short and J 4 bases short, with 22 bases between. Germline values: CDR1 MGHRA, CDR2 YSYEKL. The CDR3 is 18 residues long. DNA of the CDR3: TGCGCCAGCAGCCCACGCACCCCAGCGCAGGGTTTCACCGGGGAGCTGTTTTTT. Its protein product is CASSPRTPAQGFTGELFF.

The chain links TRBV5-4 to TRBJ2-1; 8 bases align to TRBD2. The germline CDR1 and CDR2 sequences are SGHNT and YYREEE (reference sequence). Germline trimming cut 0 bases from V and 0 bases from J; bases unmatched to any gene: 2. This CDR3 comprises 16 residues. The CDR3: CASSLVAGSSYNEQFF. CDR3 nucleotides: TGTGCCAGCAGCTTGGTAGCGGGGAGCTCCTACAATGAGCAGTTCTTC.

The CDR3 DNA reads as TGTGCCAGCAGCCAATATCGCGGGGGGCAGAATGGCTACACCTTC. This encodes CASSQYRGGQNGYTF. The chain uses TRBV3-1 (or the pseudogene TRBV3-2) and TRBJ1-2; a possible D gene is TRBD1 (6 bases). Trimming pared 2 bases from V and 6 bases from J, leaving 16 bases between. This CDR3 is 15 amino acids long. Germline V lookup: CDR1 LGHDT, CDR2 YNNKEL (reference sequence).

The chain links TRBV7-2 to TRBJ2-3, with D maybe TRBD2 (6 bases). With 1 base removed from V and 0 bases from J, the gap between germline ends came to 8 bases. CDR1 and CDR2 from the germline V gene are SGHTA and FQGNSA. This CDR3 has 15 amino acids. The CDR3 sequence: CASSLVAGSTDTQYF. CDR3 coding DNA: TGTGCCAGCAGCTTAGTGGCGGGGAGCACAGATACGCAGTATTTT.

The V gene is TRBV6-5, the J gene TRBJ2-2; a weak D match, TRBD2 (6 bases). The V gene's germline CDR1 is MNHEY and CDR2 SVGAGI. Trimming shortened V by 3 bases and J by 3 bases, and 11 bases separated the two germline ends. This CDR3 contains 15 residues. CDR3 region: CASSYRGSDTGELFF. The CDR3 nucleotides are TGTGCCAGCAGTTATCGGGGGTCCGACACCGGGGAGCTGTTTTTT.

The gene calls are TRBV19 and TRBJ2-1, with TRBD2 identical over 11 bases. In germline, CDR1 is LNHDA, CDR2 SQIVND (reference sequence). The CDR3 is 19 residues long. J gave up 0 bases and V 4 bases, and 11 bases lay outside the gene matches. CDR3 residues: CASSTTTSGASFSYNEQFF. CDR3 coding DNA: TGTGCCAGTAGTACCACGACTAGCGGGGCCTCGTTCTCCTACAATGAGCAGTTCTTC.

This clone was seen only a few times. The rearrangement uses TRBV7-9 and TRBJ1-1; 7 nucleotides align to TRBD1. Germline V lookup: CDR1 SEHNR, CDR2 FQNEAQ (reference sequence). The CDR3 is 13 residues long. Germline trimming cut 5 bases from V and 11 bases from J; bases unmatched to any gene: 11. CDR3 DNA sequence: TGTGCCAGCAGCATCGACAAGGGGGCGCGGGCTTTCTTT. Encoded protein: CASSIDKGARAFF.

The V call is TRBV5-1, the J call TRBJ2-2; no firm D call. V lost 2 bases and J 0 bases, leaving 11 bases between the germline ends. Germline-derived CDR1 and CDR2 are SGHRS and YFSETQ. CDR3 length equals 16 residues. The DNA for the CDR3 is TGCGCCAGCAGCTTATGGCAGTTCGCGAACACCGGGGAGCTGTTTTTT. Amino acid sequence: CASSLWQFANTGELFF.

V and J are TRBV27 and TRBJ2-7; possible D gene TRBD1, 5 bases. CDR1 is MNHEY and CDR2 is SMNVEV in the germline V gene (reference sequence). The CDR3 totals 16 residues. Trimming took off 6 bases at V and 3 bases at J, with 21 bases between the two ends. CDR3 amino acids: CASSLHAGITNYEQYF. Here the CDR3 DNA reads TGTGCCAGCAGCCTCCATGCAGGGATCACGAACTACGAGCAGTACTTC.